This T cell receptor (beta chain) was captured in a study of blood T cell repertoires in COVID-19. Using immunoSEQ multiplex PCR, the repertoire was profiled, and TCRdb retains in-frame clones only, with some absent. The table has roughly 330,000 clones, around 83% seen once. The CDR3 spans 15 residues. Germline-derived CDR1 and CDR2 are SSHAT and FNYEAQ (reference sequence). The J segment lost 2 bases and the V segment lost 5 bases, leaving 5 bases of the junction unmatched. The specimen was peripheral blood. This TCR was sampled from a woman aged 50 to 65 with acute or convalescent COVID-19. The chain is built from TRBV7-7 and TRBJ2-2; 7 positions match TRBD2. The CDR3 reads CASSPSSGNTGELFF. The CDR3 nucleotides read TGTGCCAGCAGCCCCTCTAGCGGCAACACCGGGGAGCTGTTTTTT.